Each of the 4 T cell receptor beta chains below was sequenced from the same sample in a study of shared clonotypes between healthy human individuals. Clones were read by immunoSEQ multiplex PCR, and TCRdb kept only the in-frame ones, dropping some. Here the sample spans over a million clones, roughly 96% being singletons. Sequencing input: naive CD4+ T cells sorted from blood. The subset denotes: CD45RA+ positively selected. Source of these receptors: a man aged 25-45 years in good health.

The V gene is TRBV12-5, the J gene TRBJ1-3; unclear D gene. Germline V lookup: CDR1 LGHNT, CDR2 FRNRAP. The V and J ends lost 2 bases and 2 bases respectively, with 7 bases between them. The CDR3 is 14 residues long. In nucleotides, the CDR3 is TGTGCTAGTGGTTTGTCGGCCCCTGGAAACACCATATATTTT. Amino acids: CASGLSAPGNTIYF.

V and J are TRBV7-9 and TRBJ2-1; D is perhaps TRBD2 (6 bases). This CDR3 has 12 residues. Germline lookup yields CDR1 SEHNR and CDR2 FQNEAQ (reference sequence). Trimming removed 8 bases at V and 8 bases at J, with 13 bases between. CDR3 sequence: CASETRVYEQFF. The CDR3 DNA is TGTGCCAGCGAGACTAGAGTTTATGAGCAGTTCTTC.

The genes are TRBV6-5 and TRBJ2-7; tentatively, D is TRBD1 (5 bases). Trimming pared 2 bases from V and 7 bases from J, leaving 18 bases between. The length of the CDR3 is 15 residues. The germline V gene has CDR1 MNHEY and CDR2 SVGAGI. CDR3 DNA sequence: TGTGCCAGCAGTTACGGGGCCCTCCCGCGGTTAGAGCAGTACTTC. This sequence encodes CASSYGALPRLEQYF.

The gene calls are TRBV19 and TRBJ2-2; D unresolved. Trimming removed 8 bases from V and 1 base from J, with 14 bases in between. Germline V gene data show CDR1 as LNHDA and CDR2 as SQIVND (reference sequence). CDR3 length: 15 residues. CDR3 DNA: TGTGCCAGTGTAGATCGGTTCAGGAACACCGGGGAGCTGTTTTTT. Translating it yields CASVDRFRNTGELFF.